This TCR beta chain was documented in a study of response to subunit inactivated influenza vaccine. In this sample, this clonotype turned up many times. TCRdb passed the RT-PCR reads through MiXCR, listing each CDR3 protein once. This sample carries around 650,000 distinct CDR3 sequences, around 16% of them seen once, and the ten largest clones take 9.5% to 13%. The sample consisted of PBMCs from blood, taken approximately 12 days after vaccination. The TCR originated in a man aged 45 to 65 who received an inactivated influenza vaccine.

DNA of the CDR3: TGCAGCGCAAGCGTCTCTGGGGCCAACGTCCTGACTTTC. Protein sequence: CSASVSGANVLTF. The J gene is TRBJ2-6, the V gene TRBV29-1; D is unresolved. V was pared by 7 bases and J by 0 bases, with 7 bases between. CDR1 and CDR2 (germline): SQVTM, ANQGSEA. The CDR3 sequence is 13 residues long.